Below, 22 T cell receptor beta chains from the same sample are listed, as sequenced in a study of PD-L1 blockade in urothelial cancer. The time point was: pretreatment peripheral blood. Here immunoSEQ multiplex PCR was the method, and the copy in TCRdb shows in-frame clones only, minus some. The profile shows tens of thousands of clones, roughly 84% of them singletons. The sequenced sample was PBMCs, obtained around atezolizumab (anti-PD-L1) treatment. The receptors originated from a woman in her 70s with urothelial cancer.

The rearrangement uses TRBV7-6 and TRBJ2-3, with 7 positions matching TRBD1. Germline lookup yields CDR1 SGHVS and CDR2 FNYEAQ. This CDR3 has 17 amino acids. J lost 1 base, V lost 4 bases, and 11 bases had no gene match. In nucleotides, the CDR3 is TGTGCCAGCAGCTCGTTACAGGGGTCCCTCCGCACAGATACGCAGTATTTT. It yields the protein CASSSLQGSLRTDTQYF.

The chain couples TRBV6-1 to TRBJ1-1; a weak D match, TRBD1 (5 bases). The V gene lost 6 bases and the J gene lost 5 bases, with 16 bases spanning the gap. The CDR3 is 14 amino acids. CDR1 is MNHNS and CDR2 is SASEGT in the germline V gene. The CDR3 DNA is TGTGCCAGCAGCGGGGGAGGGGCGAGGACTGAAGCTTTCTTT. Protein: CASSGGGARTEAFF.

The rearrangement uses TRBV27 and TRBJ1-1, with D maybe TRBD1 (6 bases). The CDR3 runs to 13 residues. CDR1 and CDR2 (germline): MNHEY, SMNVEV (reference sequence). Trimming shortened V by 4 bases and J by 1 base, and 7 bases separated the two germline ends. The chain's CDR3 is CASSSTGNTEAFF. The CDR3 nucleotides are TGTGCCAGCAGTTCGACAGGGAACACTGAAGCTTTCTTT.

The gene calls are TRBV7-6 and TRBJ1-2; D may be TRBD1 (5 bases). Trimming removed 4 bases at V and 0 bases at J, with 24 bases between. CDR1 is SGHVS, CDR2 FNYEAQ, per germline. CDR3 length equals 19 residues. CDR3 in amino acids: CASSSTSSTDQHTNYGYTF. The CDR3 nucleotides read TGTGCCAGCAGCTCAACCAGTTCGACAGACCAACACACTAACTATGGCTACACCTTC.

This clone was seen a single time. The chain recombines TRBV5-1 with TRBJ2-3; TRBD2 agrees at 11 bases. Germline V gene lookup returns CDR1 SGHRS and CDR2 YFSETQ. V lost 3 bases, J lost 2 bases, and 5 bases stayed unmatched. CDR3 length: 16 residues. In DNA, the CDR3 is TGCGCCAGCAGCTCAGGGACTAGCGGTTTCACAGATACGCAGTATTTT. Translated: CASSSGTSGFTDTQYF.

The sample holds a few counts of this clone. This sequence joins TRBV5-1 and TRBJ2-2, with 8 positions matching TRBD2. The junction had 7 bases not matched to a gene; V was cut back by 1 base and J by 5 bases. Germline CDR1 SGHRS, CDR2 YFSETQ. The CDR3 sequence is 16 residues long. In DNA, the CDR3 is TGCGCCAGCAGCTTGATAACTAGCGGTGGAACCGGGGAGCTGTTTTTT. This gives the protein CASSLITSGGTGELFF.

The chain links TRBV9 to TRBJ2-3, with 8 positions matching TRBD2. The CDR3 totals 14 residues. CDR1 SGDLS and CDR2 YYNGEE come from the germline V gene. The trim removed 4 bases at V and 8 bases at J, leaving 9 bases unmatched. CDR3 in DNA: TGTGCCAGCAGCCCCCGGGAGGGGTCGGTTACGCAGTATTTT. Its protein product is CASSPREGSVTQYF.

The J gene is TRBJ2-7, the V gene TRBV7-6; TRBD2 aligns across 11 bases. Germline assignment: CDR1 SGHVS and CDR2 FNYEAQ. The CDR3 runs 18 residues. V shed 5 bases and J 6 bases; nucleotides not matched to a gene: 18. The CDR3 DNA reads TGTGCCAGCAGCCTGAGGCTAGCGGGGGGCCTTACGCCCTCCGAGCAGTACTTC. This sequence encodes CASSLRLAGGLTPSEQYF.

This clone was counted a single time. V gene TRBV5-8 combines with J gene TRBJ1-2, with D hard to call. Germline loops: CDR1 SGHTS, CDR2 YDEGEE. Trimming shortened V by 0 bases and J by 13 bases, and 16 bases separated the two germline ends. The CDR3 totals 13 residues. The CDR3 is CASSLGYSSGVTF. CDR3 nucleotides: TGTGCCAGCAGCTTGGGCTACTCTAGTGGTGTCACCTTC.

The chain uses TRBV6-5 and TRBJ1-6; no firm D call. CDR1 and CDR2 (germline): MNHEY, SVGAGI. The CDR3 spans 13 residues. Deletions cut 0 bases from V and 12 bases from J, with 9 bases between. The CDR3 DNA reads TGTGCCAGCAGTTACTCGCCAACCGGACCCCTCCACTTT. Residues: CASSYSPTGPLHF.

The chain is built from TRBV29-1 and TRBJ1-2; 8 bases match TRBD1. After removal of 5 bases from V and 4 bases from J, the junction contained 3 bases not matched to a gene. From germline, CDR1 is SQVTM and CDR2 ANQGSEA. This CDR3 comprises 12 residues. The CDR3 DNA reads TGCAGCGTTCAAGGACAGGGCTATGGCTACACCTTC. This translates into CSVQGQGYGYTF.

The gene calls are TRBV4-3 and TRBJ1-3; D gene uncertain. Trimming left V 0 bases short and J 0 bases short, with 3 bases between. From germline, CDR1 is LGHNA and CDR2 YSLEER. The CDR3 runs to 14 residues. The DNA of the CDR3 is TGCGCCAGCAGCCAAGACAACTCTGGAAACACCATATATTTT. It is translated as CASSQDNSGNTIYF.

This CDR3 reads CAWSLAGGGETQYF. CDR3 bases: TGTGCCTGGAGTCTAGCGGGAGGGGGGGAGACCCAGTACTTC. The chain uses TRBV30 and TRBJ2-5, with 12 nucleotides matching TRBD2. From germline, CDR1 is GTSNPN and CDR2 SVGIG (reference sequence). Trimming at V came to 2 bases and at J to 5 bases, leaving 3 bases not matched to a gene. This CDR3 region has 14 residues.

This rearrangement joins TRBV6-1 to TRBJ1-2, with D possibly TRBD1 on 5 matching bases. The CDR3 runs to 13 residues. V lost 8 bases and J 5 bases, leaving 15 bases between the germline ends. CDR1 and CDR2 from the germline V gene are MNHNS and SASEGT. In nucleotides, the CDR3 is TGTGCCAGCTGGGTTGGGAGGGGATATGGCTACACCTTC. Translating it yields CASWVGRGYGYTF.

The chain carries TRBV9 and TRBJ2-7; tentative D call: TRBD1 (5 bases). This CDR3 contains 14 residues. Between the trimmed V and J ends, which lost 0 bases and 7 bases, there was a span of 14 bases. Germline-derived CDR1 and CDR2 are SGDLS and YYNGEE. CDR3 sequence reads: CASSVGRARGEQYF. The CDR3 DNA is TGTGCCAGCAGCGTAGGAAGGGCTAGGGGTGAGCAGTACTTC.

This clone has more than one count but fewer than ten. The V call is TRBV5-1, the J call TRBJ1-2; D uncertain. Germline V gives CDR1 SGHRS, CDR2 YFSETQ. CDR3 length: 15 amino acids. V was shortened by 4 bases and J by 4 bases, with 17 bases between the two germline ends. Here the CDR3 reads CASSAGGREVYGYTF. In DNA form, the CDR3 reads TGCGCCAGCAGCGCGGGAGGGAGGGAGGTCTATGGCTACACCTTC.

The CDR3 DNA sequence: TGTGCCAGTAGTTCCCTCGAGGGGGCTGGCACCGGGGAGCTGTTTTTT. Translating it yields CASSSLEGAGTGELFF. This sequence joins TRBV19 and TRBJ2-2; the match to TRBD1 covers 7 bases. V gave up 5 bases and J gave up 4 bases; unmatched junction bases: 10. Germline assignment: CDR1 LNHDA and CDR2 SQIVND (reference sequence). The CDR3 is 16 amino acids. The whole variable domain, remainder taken from reference TRBV19 and TRBJ2-2, is DGGITQSPKYLFRKEGQNVTLSCEQNLNHDAMYWYRQDPGQGLRLIYYSQIVNDFQKGDIAEGYSVSREKKESFPLTVTSAQKNPTAFYLCASSSLEGAGTGELFFGEGSRLTVL.

The CDR3 loop is CATSSLGQGVGEKLFF. CDR3 coding DNA: TGTGCCACCAGCAGCTTAGGGCAAGGGGTGGGAGAAAAACTGTTTTTT. The rearrangement joins TRBV15 to TRBJ1-4; D possibly corresponds to TRBD1 (5 bases). Per the germline V gene, CDR1 is LNHNV and CDR2 is YYDKDF (reference sequence). Trimming stripped 3 bases from V and 8 bases from J, with 19 bases between. The CDR3 totals 16 residues.

The V gene is TRBV20-1, the J gene TRBJ2-4, with no clear D. The CDR3 runs to 11 residues. Germline values: CDR1 DFQATT, CDR2 SNEGSKA (reference sequence). The CDR3 region is CSSGQGNIQYF. The CDR3 nucleotides read TGCAGCTCGGGTCAAGGAAACATTCAGTACTTC.

This chain links TRBV11-2 with TRBJ1-2; D not certain. Germline V CDR1 and CDR2: SGHAT, FQNNGV. V dropped 6 bases and J dropped 2 bases, with 10 bases sitting between them. This CDR3 spans 13 amino acids. CDR3 nucleotide sequence: TGTGCCAGCAGTCCCAGCAGGAACTATGGCTACACCTTC. This encodes CASSPSRNYGYTF.

The chain employs TRBV4-1 and TRBJ1-1; D is perhaps TRBD1 (6 bases). Per the germline V gene, CDR1 is MGHRA and CDR2 is YSYEKL. The CDR3 loop spans 16 amino acids. The V end lost 0 bases, the J end lost 10 bases, and 21 bases lay between the germline ends. The CDR3 sequence is CASSQDGSAGAPGAFF. The CDR3 bases are TGCGCCAGCAGCCAAGACGGGAGCGCGGGGGCCCCAGGAGCTTTCTTT.

This chain joins TRBV18 and TRBJ2-3; TRBD1 is a possible D gene (5 bases). Trimming removed 6 bases at V and 2 bases at J, with 15 bases between. The germline V gene has CDR1 KGHSH and CDR2 LQKENI. There are 15 residues in the CDR3. Written as DNA, the CDR3 is TGTGCCAGCTCTGCGGACAAGCATCCCACAGATACGCAGTATTTT. Translation: CASSADKHPTDTQYF.